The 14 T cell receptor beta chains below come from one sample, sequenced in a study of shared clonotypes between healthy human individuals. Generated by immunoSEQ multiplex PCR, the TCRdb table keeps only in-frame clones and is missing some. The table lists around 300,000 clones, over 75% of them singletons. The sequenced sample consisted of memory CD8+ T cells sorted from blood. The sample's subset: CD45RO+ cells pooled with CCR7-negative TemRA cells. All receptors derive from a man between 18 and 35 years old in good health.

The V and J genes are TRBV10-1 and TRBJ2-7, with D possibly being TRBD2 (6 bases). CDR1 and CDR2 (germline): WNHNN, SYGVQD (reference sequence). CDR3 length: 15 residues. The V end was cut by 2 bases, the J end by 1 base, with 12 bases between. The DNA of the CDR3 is TGCGCCAGCAGTGAGGGGACTGGAGGGTCCTACGAGCAGTACTTC. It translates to CASSEGTGGSYEQYF.

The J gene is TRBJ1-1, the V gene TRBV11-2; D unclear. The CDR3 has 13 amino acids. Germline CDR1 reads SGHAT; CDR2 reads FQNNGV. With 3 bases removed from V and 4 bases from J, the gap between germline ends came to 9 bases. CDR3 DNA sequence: TGTGCCAGCAGCTTCCCCCGGGGCACTGAAGCTTTCTTT. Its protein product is CASSFPRGTEAFF.

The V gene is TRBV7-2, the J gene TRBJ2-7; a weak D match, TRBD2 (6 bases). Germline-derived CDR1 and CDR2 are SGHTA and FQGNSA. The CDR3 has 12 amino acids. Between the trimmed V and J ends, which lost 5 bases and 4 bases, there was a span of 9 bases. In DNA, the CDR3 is TGTGCCAGCAGCCACGCGGGGTACGAGCAGTACTTC. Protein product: CASSHAGYEQYF. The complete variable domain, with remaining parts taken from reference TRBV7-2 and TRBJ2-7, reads GAGVSQSPSNKVTEKGKDVELRCDPISGHTALYWYRQSLGQGLEFLIYFQGNSAPDKSGLPSDRFSAERTGGSVSTLTIQRTQQEDSAVYLCASSHAGYEQYFGPGTRLTVT.

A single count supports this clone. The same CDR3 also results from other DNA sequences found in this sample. The CDR3 nucleotides are TGTGCCAGCAGTTATGGGCTTGACTACGAGCAGTACTTC. It codes for CASSYGLDYEQYF. The chain uses TRBV6-6 and TRBJ2-7; no clear D gene. The V gene lost 3 bases and the J gene lost 3 bases, with 9 bases spanning the gap. Per the germline V gene, CDR1 is MNHNY and CDR2 is SVGAGI (reference sequence). The CDR3 is 13 residues long.

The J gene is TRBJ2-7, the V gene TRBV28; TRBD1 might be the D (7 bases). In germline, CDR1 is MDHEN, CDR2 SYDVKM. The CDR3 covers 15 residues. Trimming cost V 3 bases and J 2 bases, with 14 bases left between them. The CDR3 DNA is TGTGCCAGCAGTTTGGAGGGGGCGACCGCCTACGAGCAGTACTTC. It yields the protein CASSLEGATAYEQYF.

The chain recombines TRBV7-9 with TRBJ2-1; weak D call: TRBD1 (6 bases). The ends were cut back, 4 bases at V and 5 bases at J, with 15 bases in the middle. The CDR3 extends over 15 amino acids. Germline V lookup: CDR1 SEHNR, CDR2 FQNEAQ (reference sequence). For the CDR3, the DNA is TGTGCCAGCAGCTCCACAGGGCCAGGTGACAATGAGCAGTTCTTC. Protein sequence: CASSSTGPGDNEQFF.

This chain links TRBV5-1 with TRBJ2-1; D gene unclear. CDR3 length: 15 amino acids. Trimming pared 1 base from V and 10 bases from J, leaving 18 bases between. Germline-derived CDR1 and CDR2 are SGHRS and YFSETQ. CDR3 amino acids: CASSLLDRNNYEQFF. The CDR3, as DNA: TGCGCCAGCAGCTTGTTGGACCGCAACAATTACGAGCAGTTCTTC.

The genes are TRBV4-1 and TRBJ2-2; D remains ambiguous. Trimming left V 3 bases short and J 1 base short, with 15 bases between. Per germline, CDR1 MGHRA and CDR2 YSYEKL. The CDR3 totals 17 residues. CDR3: CASSQRSKNLNTGELFF. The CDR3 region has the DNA TGCGCCAGCAGCCAGCGGAGCAAGAACTTGAACACCGGGGAGCTGTTTTTT.

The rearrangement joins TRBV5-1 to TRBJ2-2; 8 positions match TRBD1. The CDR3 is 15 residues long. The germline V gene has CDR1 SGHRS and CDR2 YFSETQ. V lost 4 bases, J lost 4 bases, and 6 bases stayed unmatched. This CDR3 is CASSPGQGFTGELFF. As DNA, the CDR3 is TGCGCCAGCAGCCCCGGACAGGGATTCACCGGGGAGCTGTTTTTT. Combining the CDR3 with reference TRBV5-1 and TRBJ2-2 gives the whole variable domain KAGVTQTPRYLIKTRGQQVTLSCSPISGHRSVSWYQQTPGQGLQFLFEYFSETQRNKGNFPGRFSGRQFSNSRSEMNVSTLELGDSALYLCASSPGQGFTGELFFGEGSRLTVL.

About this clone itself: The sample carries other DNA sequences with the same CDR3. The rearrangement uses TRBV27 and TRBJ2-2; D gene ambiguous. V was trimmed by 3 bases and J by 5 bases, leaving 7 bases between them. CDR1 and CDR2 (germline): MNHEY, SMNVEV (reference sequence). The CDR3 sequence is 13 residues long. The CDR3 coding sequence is TGTGCCAGCAGTTTTGGCGGAACCGGGGAGCTGTTTTTT. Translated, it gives CASSFGGTGELFF.

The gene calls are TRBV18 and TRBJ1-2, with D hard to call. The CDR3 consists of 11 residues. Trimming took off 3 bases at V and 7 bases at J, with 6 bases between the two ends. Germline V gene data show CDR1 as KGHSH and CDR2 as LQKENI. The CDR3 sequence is CASSPLSGYTF. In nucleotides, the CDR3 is TGTGCCAGCTCACCCTTGTCTGGCTACACCTTC. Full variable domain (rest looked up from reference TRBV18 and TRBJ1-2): NAGVMQNPRHLVRRRGQEARLRCSPMKGHSHVYWYRQLPEEGLKFMVYLQKENIIDESGMPKERFSAEFPKEGPSILRIQQVVRGDSAAYFCASSPLSGYTFGSGTRLTVV.

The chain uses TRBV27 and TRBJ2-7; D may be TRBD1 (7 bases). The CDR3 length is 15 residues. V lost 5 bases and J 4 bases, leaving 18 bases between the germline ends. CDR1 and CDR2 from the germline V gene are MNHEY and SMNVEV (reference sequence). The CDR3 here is CASSPIGGTAYEQYF. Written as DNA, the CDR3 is TGTGCCAGCAGTCCCATTGGGGGGACAGCTTACGAGCAGTACTTC.

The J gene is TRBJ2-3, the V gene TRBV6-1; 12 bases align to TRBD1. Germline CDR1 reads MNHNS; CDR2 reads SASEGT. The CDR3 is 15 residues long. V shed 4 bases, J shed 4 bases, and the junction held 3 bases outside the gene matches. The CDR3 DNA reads TGTGCCAGCAGTGTAGGGACAGGGGGCTCAGATACGCAGTATTTT. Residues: CASSVGTGGSDTQYF.

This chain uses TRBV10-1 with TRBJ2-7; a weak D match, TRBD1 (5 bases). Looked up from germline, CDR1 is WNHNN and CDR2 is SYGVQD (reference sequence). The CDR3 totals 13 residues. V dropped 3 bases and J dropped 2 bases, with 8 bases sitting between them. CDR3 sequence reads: CASSDRDPYEQYF. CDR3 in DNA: TGCGCCAGCAGTGACAGGGATCCCTACGAGCAGTACTTC.